This T cell receptor (beta chain) was found in a study of T cells in Graves' hyperthyroidism and ophthalmopathy. Whole-study context: Peripheral blood draws took place at initial diagnosis, ahead of any treatment.

Germline lookup yields CDR1 LNHDA and CDR2 SQIVND (reference sequence). V lost 4 bases to trimming and J lost 1 base; unmatched junction nucleotides: 8. The CDR3 runs 18 residues. Regions amplified from RNA transcripts were the TCR beta CDR3 regions. Initially, a first-round RT-PCR of the TCR CDR3 employed the HTBI primer set. TCRdb itself ran the multiplex PCR reads through MiXCR, one entry per CDR3 protein. This table has over 350,000 distinct CDR3 sequences, approximately 15% appearing once. This clonotype was seen a few times. Antigen: not known. Points from the study as a whole: Blood held most thyroid clonotypes expanded above 0.001 frequency.

Together with thyroid ultrasound, orbital computed tomography, serum thyroxine and TRAb, clinical symptoms were used for diagnoses. PBMCs were collected from a roughly 10 ml volume of fresh peripheral blood. The rearrangement links TRBV19 to TRBJ2-1, with 12 bases that match TRBD2. The TCR sequence derives from a young man with Graves' ophthalmopathy. Sequenced input: blood. The CDR3 DNA reads as TGTGCCAGTAGTACAAGACTAGCGGGGGACCTTTCCTACAATGAGCAGTTCTTC. It encodes CASSTRLAGDLSYNEQFF.